Shown below are 19 T cell receptor beta chains from a single sample sequenced in a study of T cell clonality in common variable immunodeficiency. Profiled with immunoSEQ multiplex PCR; TCRdb holds only in-frame clones, not every one. The sample shows tens of thousands of clones, none of them appearing just once. Sequenced input: peripheral blood mononuclear cells. Receptors were obtained from a person aged 18 to 75 in good health.

This clone was found many times. The CDR3 end lies 3 residues beyond the end of the read and is filled in from the germline J gene. The chain carries TRBV6-1 and TRBJ2-5, with 10 bases aligning to TRBD1. The CDR3 is 15 residues long. J lost 5 bases, V lost 3 bases, and 6 bases had no gene match. CDR1 and CDR2 (germline): MNHNS, SASEGT. The CDR3 loop is CASSEDRGGGETQYF. The sequenced CDR3 bases are TGTGCCAGCAGTGAGGACAGGGGGGGTGGTGAGACC.

The table lists this clone with many counts. The read is 3 residues too short to cover the CDR3 end, so that end is filled in from the germline J gene. This sequence joins TRBV19 and TRBJ1-1; D is unclear. The CDR3 extends over 12 amino acids. The germline V gene encodes CDR1 LNHDA and CDR2 SQIVND (reference sequence). Trimming shortened V by 8 bases and J by 3 bases, and 10 bases separated the two germline ends. The CDR3 sequence is CASEGVDTEAFF. CDR3 DNA, as far as it was read: TGTGCCAGTGAGGGTGTGGACACTGAA.

The table lists this clone with many counts. The CDR3 is cut off 3 residues early in the read; its end comes from the germline J gene. The rearrangement links TRBV6-2 or TRBV6-3 to TRBJ2-7; 9 positions agree with TRBD2. With V trimmed by 6 bases and J by 5 bases, 17 bases remained unmatched. CDR1 and CDR2 (germline): MNHEY, SVGEGT. The CDR3 is made up of 17 amino acids. CDR3 bases read: TGTGCCAGCAGACGTCCGGGACTAGCCCCTGGGGGCAACGAG. It yields the protein CASRRPGLAPGGNE. The whole CDR3 protein is CASRRPGLAPGGNEQYF.

The CDR3 loop is CASSPLQGITDEAFF. The DNA read from the CDR3 is TGTGCCAGCTCACCACTACAGGGTATAACTGATGAA. The chain has TRBV18 and TRBJ1-1; D might be TRBD1 (6 bases). Coverage ceases 3 residues before the CDR3 finishes, and the germline J gene fills in the end. The CDR3 is 15 amino acids. V gave up 1 base and J gave up 7 bases, with 16 bases separating them. Looked up from germline, CDR1 is KGHSH and CDR2 is LQKENI.

This clone was recorded a few times. The part of the CDR3 DNA that was read is TGTGCCAGCAGCTTGTCCAAACGGGACACC. It specifies CASSLSKRDT. From start to end, the CDR3 is CASSLSKRDTIYF. The V gene is TRBV7-2, the J gene TRBJ1-3, with D uncertain. The read comes to an end 3 residues before the CDR3 does, leaving the germline J gene to fill in the end. Germline lookup yields CDR1 SGHTA and CDR2 FQGNSA. This CDR3 has 13 amino acids. V was clipped by 3 bases and J by 8 bases, with 11 bases between them. Drawing the rest from reference TRBV7-2 and TRBJ1-3, the complete variable domain is GAGVSQSPSNKVTEKGKDVELRCDPISGHTALYWYRQSLGQGLEFLIYFQGNSAPDKSGLPSDRFSAERTGGSVSTLTIQRTQQEDSAVYLCASSLSKRDTIYFGEGSWLTVV.

This clone was found a few times. The sequence runs out 3 residues before the end of the CDR3; the remainder is reconstructed from the germline J gene. The J gene is TRBJ1-2, the V gene TRBV19, with a possible D match to TRBD1 (6 bases). This CDR3 comprises 13 residues. CDR1 and CDR2 from the germline V gene are LNHDA and SQIVND (reference sequence). The CDR3 bases that were read are TGTGCCAGTACCTCGTCAGGGGCGGACGAC. Its protein is CASTSSGADD. The whole CDR3 sequence reads CASTSSGADDYTF.

This clone has at least ten counts. The read falls 3 residues short of the CDR3 end, and the missing part is taken from the germline J gene. This sequence joins TRBV19 and TRBJ1-2; D not resolved. The CDR3 has 11 amino acids. Germline-derived CDR1 and CDR2 are LNHDA and SQIVND (reference sequence). The V gene lost 5 bases and the J gene lost 4 bases, with 5 bases spanning the gap. The sequenced part of the CDR3 DNA is TGTGCCAGTAGTCTTCTCTATGGC. The encoded protein is CASSLLYG. The entire CDR3 reads CASSLLYGYTF.

In its sample, this clone was seen many times. The missing CDR3 end, 3 residues past where the read stops, is filled in from the germline J gene. The chain recombines TRBV19 with TRBJ2-1, with a weak D call TRBD1 (5 bases). Germline CDR1 and CDR2: LNHDA and SQIVND (reference sequence). With 5 bases removed from V and 0 bases from J, the gap between germline ends came to 14 bases. CDR3 length: 16 amino acids. The CDR3 DNA, read in part, is TGTGCCAGTAGTTCGACAGTACACTACTCCTACAATGAG. It yields the protein CASSSTVHYSYNE. In full, the CDR3 is CASSSTVHYSYNEQFF. Variable domain in full (rest from reference TRBV19 and TRBJ2-1): DGGITQSPKYLFRKEGQNVTLSCEQNLNHDAMYWYRQDPGQGLRLIYYSQIVNDFQKGDIAEGYSVSREKKESFPLTVTSAQKNPTAFYLCASSSTVHYSYNEQFFGPGTRLTVL.

In this sample, this clone turned up many times. The CDR3 end is not reached by the read, which stops 3 residues before it; the germline J gene fills it in. This chain uses TRBV10-1 with TRBJ1-1; D unresolved. The CDR3 is 14 residues long. Germline loops: CDR1 WNHNN, CDR2 SYGVQD (reference sequence). The part of the CDR3 DNA that was read is TGCGCCAGCAGTGAGTCAGGACTCCCCTTTCCG. Translated, it gives CASSESGLPFP. The whole CDR3 sequence is CASSESGLPFPAFF.

At least ten counts were recorded for this clone. The sequence runs out 3 residues before the end of the CDR3; the remainder is reconstructed from the germline J gene. The chain combines TRBV5-1 with TRBJ1-4; weak D call: TRBD1 (6 bases). Per the germline V gene, CDR1 is SGHRS and CDR2 is YFSETQ. The V end was cut by 0 bases, the J end by 0 bases, with 9 bases between. The CDR3 contains 16 residues. CDR3 bases read: TGCGCCAGCAGCTTGGTAGGACAGTCAACTAATGAAAAA. It is translated as CASSLVGQSTNEK. The complete CDR3 reads CASSLVGQSTNEKLFF. Filled out from reference TRBV5-1 and TRBJ1-4, the complete variable domain reads KAGVTQTPRYLIKTRGQQVTLSCSPISGHRSVSWYQQTPGQGLQFLFEYFSETQRNKGNFPGRFSGRQFSNSRSEMNVSTLELGDSALYLCASSLVGQSTNEKLFFGSGTQLSVL.

Regarding this clone: Read data end 3 residues before the CDR3 end; the end is taken from the germline J gene. V gene TRBV2 combines with J gene TRBJ2-3; D gene ambiguous. CDR3 length equals 15 residues. Germline CDR1 SNHLY, CDR2 FYNNEI. Incomplete CDR3 DNA: TGTGCCAGCAGTGAGTCGAACAGCCGTTTAGAGCCG. It is translated as CASSESNSRLEP. The complete CDR3 sequence is CASSESNSRLEPQYF.

This clone was seen many times. Read sequence stops 3 residues before the CDR3 end, and the germline J gene provides the missing end. J is TRBJ2-2 and V is TRBV20-1, with a tentative D call TRBD2 (5 bases). Looked up from germline, CDR1 is DFQATT and CDR2 is SNEGSKA (reference sequence). Trimming pared 6 bases from V and 5 bases from J, leaving 10 bases between. The CDR3 consists of 12 residues. CDR3 DNA, as far as it was read: TGCAGTGCCCGGACTCCGACCGGGGAG. Amino acid sequence: CSARTPTGE. The whole CDR3 sequence reads CSARTPTGELFF.

This clone occurred many times. The CDR3 extends 3 residues past the end of the read, so its final part is completed from the germline J gene. This sequence joins TRBV12-3 or TRBV12-4 and TRBJ1-2, with D maybe TRBD1 (6 bases). V lost 10 bases and J lost 4, with 13 bases in between. The CDR3 length is 12 residues. CDR3 sequence reads: CAILTGLYGYTF. The part of the CDR3 DNA that was read is TGTGCCATCCTGACAGGCCTCTATGGC.

This clone was counted many times. The CDR3 end lies 3 residues beyond the end of the read and is filled in from the germline J gene. The V and J genes are TRBV12-3 or TRBV12-4 and TRBJ2-5; 10 nucleotides align to TRBD2. The CDR3 spans 16 residues. The V segment lost 5 bases and the J segment 4 bases; nucleotides outside the gene matches: 10. This CDR3 reads CASSLYHLAGAETQYF. CDR3 DNA, as far as it was read: TGTGCCAGCAGTCTCTATCATCTAGCGGGAGCAGAGACC.

In its sample, this clone was seen many times. The read stops 3 residues short of the end of the CDR3; the missing end is completed from the germline J gene. This chain connects TRBV7-9 to TRBJ1-4, with D possibly TRBD1 on 5 matching bases. Germline CDR1 reads SEHNR; CDR2 reads FQNEAQ (reference sequence). The V end lost 5 bases, the J end lost 7 bases, and 14 bases lay between the germline ends. The CDR3 is 14 residues long. The CDR3 sequence: CASSLGGLAEKLFF. CDR3 bases read: TGTGCCAGCAGCCTCGGGGGGTTAGCTGAAAAA.

This clone appeared many times. The CDR3 end is not reached by the read, which stops 3 residues before it; the germline J gene fills it in. The rearrangement uses TRBV19 and TRBJ1-1; D perhaps matches TRBD1 (5 bases). CDR1 is LNHDA, CDR2 SQIVND, per germline (reference sequence). This CDR3 has 13 amino acids. V was clipped by 6 bases and J by 1 base, with 9 bases between them. The CDR3 DNA, read in part, is TGTGCCAGTAGAGAGGGGAGGAACACTGAA. Encoded protein: CASREGRNTE. The entire CDR3 is CASREGRNTEAFF.

This clone occurred many times. The sequence runs out 3 residues before the end of the CDR3; the remainder is reconstructed from the germline J gene. The chain combines TRBV20-1 with TRBJ2-7; TRBD2 aligns across 8 bases. With 5 bases clipped from V and 0 bases from J, the junction kept 9 bases outside the gene matches. The CDR3 runs to 15 residues. Germline CDR1 is DFQATT and CDR2 is SNEGSKA (reference sequence). CDR3 amino acids: CSARQSGSSSYEQYF. CDR3 DNA, as far as it was read: TGCAGTGCTCGGCAAAGCGGGAGCTCCTCCTACGAG.

In its sample, this clone was seen many times. The read halts 3 residues ahead of the CDR3 end, with the missing end drawn from the germline J gene. The J gene is TRBJ1-1, the V gene TRBV5-1; 9 nucleotides agree with TRBD1. The germline V gene encodes CDR1 SGHRS and CDR2 YFSETQ. The CDR3 is made up of 15 amino acids. Trimming cost V 4 bases and J 5 bases; bases outside gene matches: 9. CDR3 bases read: TGCGCCAGCAGCCGGGGACAGGGTGGAGAAACTGAA. Residues: CASSRGQGGETE. The entire CDR3 protein is CASSRGQGGETEAFF.

With regard to this clone: Read sequence stops 3 residues before the CDR3 end, and the germline J gene provides the missing end. The J gene is TRBJ1-1, the V gene TRBV7-6; 9 nucleotides match TRBD1. V shed 2 bases and J 3 bases; nucleotides not matched to a gene: 10. This CDR3 contains 17 residues. CDR1 and CDR2 from the germline V gene are SGHVS and FNYEAQ. This chain's CDR3 is CASSLRLRTGADTEAFF. Partial CDR3 DNA: TGTGCCAGCAGCTTAAGGCTCCGGACAGGGGCGGACACTGAA.